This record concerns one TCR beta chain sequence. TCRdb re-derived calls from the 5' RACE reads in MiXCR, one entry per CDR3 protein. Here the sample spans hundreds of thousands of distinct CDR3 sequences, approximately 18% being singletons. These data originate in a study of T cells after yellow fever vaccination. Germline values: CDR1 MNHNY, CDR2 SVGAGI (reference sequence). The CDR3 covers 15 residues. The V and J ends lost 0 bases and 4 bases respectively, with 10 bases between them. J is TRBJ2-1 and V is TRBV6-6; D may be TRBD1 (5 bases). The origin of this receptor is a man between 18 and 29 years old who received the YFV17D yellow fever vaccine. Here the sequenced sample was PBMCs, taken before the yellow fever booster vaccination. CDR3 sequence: CASSYSAGIYNEQFF. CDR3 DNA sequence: TGTGCCAGCAGTTACTCGGCAGGGATATACAATGAGCAGTTCTTC.